These T cell receptor beta chains were read from a single sample in a study of blood T cell repertoires in COVID-19. Some clones are missing from TCRdb's copy, which holds only in-frame ones; the method was immunoSEQ multiplex PCR. The sample contains around 250,000 clones, over 70% of which appear only once. Sequencing was done on a sample of peripheral blood. These receptors came from a woman in her 70s with COVID-19, enrolled during active disease. Each CDR3 is given with its conserved first and last residue. A D gene is named only where the DNA matches it firmly. Where a row states a size, it is once, few, many or the class of an expanded clone; other rows omit it.

size: .; V: TRBV6-5; J: TRBJ2-5; D: TRBD2; CDR3: CASRVLAGGEETQYF; DNA: TGTGCCAGCAGGGTACTAGCGGGGGGGGAAGAGACCCAGTACTTC
size: .; V: TRBV5-8; J: TRBJ2-7; D: .; CDR3: CASSSGHGTPALEQYF; DNA: TGTGCCAGCAGCTCGGGTCACGGGACACCAGCCTTGGAGCAGTACTTC
size: .; V: TRBV19; J: TRBJ1-2; D: .; CDR3: CASRSVDRDYTF; DNA: TGTGCCAGTAGGAGCGTGGACAGAGACTACACCTTC
size: .; V: TRBV29-1; J: TRBJ1-1; D: .; CDR3: CSVEQGPTEAFF; DNA: TGCAGCGTTGAGCAGGGCCCCACTGAAGCTTTCTTT
size: .; V: TRBV28; J: TRBJ1-3; D: .; CDR3: CASRIQGIAGNTIYF; DNA: TGTGCCAGCAGGATACAGGGAATCGCTGGAAACACCATATATTTT
size: .; V: TRBV6-5; J: TRBJ2-3; D: .; CDR3: CASSIRNTDTQYF; DNA: TGTGCCAGCAGTATCCGTAACACAGATACGCAGTATTTT
size: .; V: TRBV15; J: TRBJ2-2; D: TRBD2; CDR3: CATSRDWVAGGTGELFF; DNA: TGTGCCACCAGCAGAGATTGGGTAGCGGGAGGTACCGGGGAGCTGTTTTTT
size: .; V: TRBV6-1; J: TRBJ1-6; D: .; CDR3: CASSDRLGEGFNSPLHF; DNA: TGTGCCAGCAGTGACAGGCTTGGGGAGGGATTCAATTCACCCCTCCACTTT
size: .; V: TRBV30; J: TRBJ2-5; D: TRBD2; CDR3: CAWRSGGPSGTQYF; DNA: TGTGCCTGGCGCTCGGGAGGGCCCTCGGGGACCCAGTACTTC
size: .; V: TRBV19; J: TRBJ2-1; D: TRBD2; CDR3: CASSIGPTSGTYNEQFF; DNA: TGTGCCAGTAGTATAGGGCCCACTAGCGGGACCTACAATGAGCAGTTCTTC
size: .; V: TRBV30; J: TRBJ2-1; D: TRBD2; CDR3: CAWSTDAGVHEQFF; DNA: TGTGCCTGGAGTACGGATGCGGGAGTCCATGAGCAGTTCTTC
size: .; V: TRBV28; J: TRBJ2-3; D: .; CDR3: CASSLLQGTQYF; DNA: TGTGCCAGCAGTTTATTGCAGGGTACGCAGTATTTT
size: .; V: TRBV7-2; J: TRBJ1-2; D: TRBD1; CDR3: CASSLQGALGYTF; DNA: TGTGCCAGCAGCTTACAGGGGGCACTTGGCTACACCTTC
size: .; V: TRBV29-1; J: TRBJ1-1; D: .; CDR3: CSVGDPQGAFF; DNA: TGCAGCGTTGGAGACCCCCAGGGTGCTTTCTTT
size: .; V: TRBV5-1; J: TRBJ2-3; D: TRBD1; CDR3: CASSLGTGRSTDTQYF; DNA: TGCGCCAGCAGCTTAGGGACAGGCCGGAGCACAGATACGCAGTATTTT
size: .; V: TRBV28; J: TRBJ1-4; D: TRBD1; CDR3: CASSTTGAYDGKLFF; DNA: TGTGCCAGCAGTACCACAGGGGCTTACGACGGGAAACTGTTTTTT
size: .; V: TRBV13; J: TRBJ1-2; D: TRBD1; CDR3: CASSLGMTGALYGYTF; DNA: TGTGCCAGCAGCTTAGGCATGACAGGGGCCCTTTATGGCTACACCTTC
size: .; V: TRBV4-2; J: TRBJ2-6; D: .; CDR3: CASSQDWAPSGANVLTF; DNA: TGTGCCAGCAGCCAAGATTGGGCCCCCTCTGGGGCCAACGTCCTGACTTTC
size: once; V: TRBV15; J: TRBJ1-3; D: TRBD1; CDR3: CATRYGTGLGNTIYF; DNA: TGTGCCACTAGGTACGGGACAGGGCTTGGAAACACCATATATTTT
size: once; V: TRBV30; J: TRBJ1-1; D: .; CDR3: CAWRRGLDTEAFF; DNA: TGTGCCTGGAGACGGGGGTTGGACACTGAAGCTTTCTTT
size: .; V: TRBV5-4; J: TRBJ2-1; D: .; CDR3: CASSRTQRINNEQFF; DNA: TGTGCCAGCAGCCGGACCCAGCGGATCAACAATGAGCAGTTCTTC
size: .; V: TRBV6-5; J: TRBJ2-2; D: .; CDR3: CASRVNGNTGELFF; DNA: TGTGCCAGCAGGGTTAACGGGAACACCGGGGAGCTGTTTTTT
size: .; V: TRBV28; J: TRBJ1-6; D: TRBD1; CDR3: CASSLRGQGRSPLHF; DNA: TGTGCCAGCAGTTTACGGGGACAGGGGAGGTCACCCCTCCACTTT
size: .; V: TRBV10-2; J: TRBJ2-5; D: TRBD2; CDR3: CASSRGLAGGETQYF; DNA: TGCGCCAGCAGCAGGGGACTAGCGGGAGGAGAGACCCAGTACTTC
size: .; V: TRBV12-3/TRBV12-4; J: TRBJ2-1; D: .; CDR3: CASSLAALEWFF; DNA: TGTGCCAGCAGTTTAGCGGCACTAGAGTGGTTCTTC
size: .; V: TRBV28; J: TRBJ1-6; D: .; CDR3: CASSPAGRVRSPLHF; DNA: TGTGCCAGCAGTCCCGCGGGTAGGGTTCGTTCACCCCTCCACTTT
size: once; V: TRBV19; J: TRBJ1-6; D: TRBD1; CDR3: CASMGQGINSPLHF; DNA: TGTGCCAGTATGGGACAGGGGATTAATTCACCCCTCCACTTT
size: .; V: TRBV5-1; J: TRBJ2-1; D: .; CDR3: CASSWFGGGTYNEQFF; DNA: TGCGCCAGCAGCTGGTTCGGGGGAGGTACCTACAATGAGCAGTTCTTC
size: once; V: TRBV5-5; J: TRBJ1-5; D: TRBD1; CDR3: CASSRQGVGQPQHF; DNA: TGTGCCAGCAGTAGACAGGGGGTAGGGCAGCCCCAGCATTTT
size: once; V: TRBV12-5; J: TRBJ1-5; D: TRBD1; CDR3: CASGRRQGLHQPQHF; DNA: TGTGCTAGTGGCCGGAGACAGGGGTTGCATCAGCCCCAGCATTTT
size: .; V: TRBV28; J: TRBJ2-1; D: .; CDR3: CASSFAGRVYNEQFF; DNA: TGTGCCAGCAGTTTTGCGGGTCGGGTTTACAATGAGCAGTTCTTC
size: .; V: TRBV6-1; J: TRBJ1-2; D: .; CDR3: CASSDRSGIGYTF; DNA: TGTGCCAGCAGTGACAGGTCAGGGATCGGCTACACCTTC
size: .; V: TRBV5-4; J: TRBJ1-5; D: TRBD1; CDR3: CASSYEPSDRGRIQPQHF; DNA: TGTGCCAGCAGCTACGAACCTTCGGACAGGGGAAGAATCCAGCCCCAGCATTTT
size: .; V: TRBV28; J: TRBJ1-6; D: .; CDR3: CASSLSGRNSPLHF; DNA: TGTGCCAGCAGTCTTTCAGGGCGAAATTCACCCCTCCACTTT